Listed here are 28 T cell receptor beta chains from one sample, sequenced in a study of memory CD4+ T cells and cytomegalovirus serostatus. The sort gate was single viable CD3+CD4+CD8-CD45RO+ cells for memory CD4+ T cells. The method was immunoSEQ multiplex PCR; TCRdb's version includes in-frame clones alone and lacks a portion of them. The sample includes 45,000 to 50,000 clones, roughly 80% of them seen just once. Sequencing was performed on memory CD4+ T cells from blood. The receptors shown here come from an adult in good health and CMV-seronegative.

The chain recombines TRBV4-1 with TRBJ2-4; 7 bases are a match to TRBD2. The CDR3 length is 14 residues. From germline, CDR1 is MGHRA and CDR2 YSYEKL. V lost 1 base to trimming and J lost 8 bases; unmatched junction nucleotides: 5. The DNA for the CDR3 is TGCGCCAGCAGCCAAGTCTCGGGGAGGGACATTCAGTACTTC. Translating it yields CASSQVSGRDIQYF.

This clone was observed a few times. The chain has TRBV5-1 and TRBJ1-1, with unresolved D. CDR3 length equals 14 residues. The germline V and J ends were trimmed by 5 bases and 0 bases, with 11 bases remaining between them. Germline V gene sequence: CDR1 SGHRS, CDR2 YFSETQ. The DNA for the CDR3 is TGCGCCAGCAGGAAGACCTCGATGAACACTGAAGCTTTCTTT. This encodes CASRKTSMNTEAFF.

This clone was picked up a small number of times. The chain recombines TRBV5-1 with TRBJ1-6, with a possible D match to TRBD1 (6 bases). The V end was cut by 2 bases, the J end by 8 bases, with 14 bases between. The CDR3 has 15 residues. Germline-derived CDR1 and CDR2 are SGHRS and YFSETQ. The CDR3 region is CASSLWASGDSPLHF. The CDR3 DNA reads as TGCGCCAGCAGCTTATGGGCCTCAGGGGATTCACCCCTCCACTTT.

The genes are TRBV10-3 and TRBJ1-1; D is perhaps TRBD1 (5 bases). With 0 bases removed from V and 4 bases from J, the gap between germline ends came to 12 bases. The CDR3 covers 15 residues. Germline assignment: CDR1 ENHRY and CDR2 SYGVKD. CDR3 in amino acids: CAISESPWGGTEAFF. The CDR3 DNA follows: TGTGCCATCAGTGAGTCTCCCTGGGGGGGCACTGAAGCTTTCTTT.

In this sample, this clone turned up once. This chain links TRBV7-2 with TRBJ1-4; 12 positions match TRBD1. CDR3 length: 15 residues. Losses at the gene ends were 5 bases for V and 8 bases for J; bases not matched to a gene: 6. Germline V lookup: CDR1 SGHTA, CDR2 FQGNSA. The CDR3 protein is CASSRTGTGGEKLFF. DNA of the CDR3: TGTGCCAGCAGCCGGACCGGGACAGGGGGCGAAAAACTGTTTTTT.

This chain connects TRBV7-8 to TRBJ1-5; D is undetermined. This CDR3 contains 13 residues. Trimming cost V 5 bases and J 5 bases, with 10 bases left between them. Germline V gene lookup returns CDR1 SGHVS and CDR2 FQNEAQ. The CDR3 nucleotides read TGTGCCAGCAGCAATAAATTCGATCAGCCCCAGCATTTT. Translating gives CASSNKFDQPQHF.

This sequence joins TRBV4-3 and TRBJ2-5; D tentatively fits TRBD1 or TRBD2 (6 bases each). Trimming stripped 0 bases from V and 1 base from J, with 12 bases between. The germline CDR1 and CDR2 sequences are LGHNA and YSLEER. The CDR3 is made up of 16 amino acids. The CDR3 DNA sequence: TGCGCCAGCAGCCAAGAAGGAGGGGGTCTCCAAGAGACCCAGTACTTC. Translation gives CASSQEGGGLQETQYF.

The chain uses TRBV19 and TRBJ2-6; tentative D call: TRBD1 (5 bases). There are 17 residues in the CDR3. V lost 6 bases and J 0 bases, leaving 15 bases between the germline ends. Looked up from germline, CDR1 is LNHDA and CDR2 is SQIVND (reference sequence). The CDR3 here is CASRETGEPSGANVLTF. The CDR3 DNA reads as TGTGCCAGTAGAGAAACAGGAGAACCCTCTGGGGCCAACGTCCTGACTTTC. The complete variable domain, with remaining parts taken from reference TRBV19 and TRBJ2-6, reads DGGITQSPKYLFRKEGQNVTLSCEQNLNHDAMYWYRQDPGQGLRLIYYSQIVNDFQKGDIAEGYSVSREKKESFPLTVTSAQKNPTAFYLCASRETGEPSGANVLTFGAGSRLTVL.

This clone occurred once. This chain joins TRBV6-6 and TRBJ2-1, with 7 bases lining up with TRBD2. The CDR3 runs 16 residues. The germline gives CDR1 MNHNY, CDR2 SVGAGI (reference sequence). With V trimmed by 6 bases and J by 5 bases, 13 bases remained unmatched. For the CDR3, the DNA is TGTGCCAGCAGCCCCAGCAATGGCGGGGGAAACAATGAGCAGTTCTTC. It codes for CASSPSNGGGNNEQFF.

There are a few counts of this clone. The chain employs TRBV7-6 and TRBJ2-2; tentative D call: TRBD1 (7 bases). The germline V gene encodes CDR1 SGHVS and CDR2 FNYEAQ. This CDR3 has 18 amino acids. The V end was cut by 4 bases, the J end by 6 bases, with 24 bases between. The CDR3 sequence: CASSSVPRPEGASGELFF. DNA of the CDR3: TGTGCCAGCAGCTCTGTCCCTAGGCCGGAGGGGGCATCCGGGGAGCTGTTTTTT.

This clone was counted a few times. The chain has TRBV2 and TRBJ1-1, with 10 positions matching TRBD1. Trimming removed 6 bases from V and 1 base from J; junction bases left unmatched: 2. CDR1 and CDR2 (germline): SNHLY, FYNNEI. This CDR3 has 14 amino acids. The CDR3, as DNA: TGTGCCAGCAGGACAGGGGGCTGGAACACTGAAGCTTTCTTT. Encoded protein: CASRTGGWNTEAFF. The complete variable domain, with remaining parts taken from reference TRBV2 and TRBJ1-1, reads EPEVTQTPSHQVTQMGQEVILRCVPISNHLYFYWYRQILGQKVEFLVSFYNNEISEKSEIFDDQFSVERPDGSNFTLKIRSTKLEDSAMYFCASRTGGWNTEAFFGQGTRLTVV.

The chain employs TRBV30 and TRBJ2-7, with 7 bases fitting TRBD2. Germline lookup yields CDR1 GTSNPN and CDR2 SVGIG (reference sequence). This CDR3 has 14 residues. The V gene end was trimmed by 1 base and the J gene end by 2 bases; junction bases not matched to a gene: 5. The CDR3 DNA is TGTGCCTGGAGTGGTAGCGGGTGGACCTACGAGCAGTACTTC. This encodes CAWSGSGWTYEQYF.

J is TRBJ2-1 and V is TRBV5-1, with TRBD1 matching 10 bases. Looked up from germline, CDR1 is SGHRS and CDR2 is YFSETQ. This CDR3 has 16 amino acids. Trimming cost V 5 bases and J 8 bases; bases outside gene matches: 13. For the CDR3, the DNA is TGCGCCAGCAGTTCAGACAGGGGGCCCGCCTCCGATGAGCAGTTCTTC. Amino acid sequence: CASSSDRGPASDEQFF.

The chain couples TRBV5-6 to TRBJ1-5; D gene uncertain. The V end was cut by 2 bases, the J end by 7 bases, with 13 bases between. From germline, CDR1 is SGHDT and CDR2 YYEEEE. The CDR3 spans 14 residues. Here the CDR3 reads CASSFRGSGQPQHF. The CDR3 DNA sequence: TGTGCCAGCAGCTTCCGTGGGAGTGGACAGCCCCAGCATTTT.

The chain carries TRBV5-5 and TRBJ1-6; D gene ambiguous. Germline CDR1 is SGHKS and CDR2 is YYEKEE (reference sequence). The V end was cut by 2 bases, the J end by 9 bases, with 12 bases between. This CDR3 is built from 14 residues. In DNA form, the CDR3 reads TGTGCCAGCAGCTTTATACCTAAGGGTTCACCCCTCCACTTT. Residues: CASSFIPKGSPLHF.

V is TRBV7-9 and J is TRBJ2-1, with D possibly matching TRBD2 (6 bases). Germline V gene data show CDR1 as SEHNR and CDR2 as FQNEAQ (reference sequence). This CDR3 comprises 15 residues. The V end was cut by 1 base, the J end by 8 bases, with 15 bases between. CDR3 region: CASSLDGSPSDEQFF. Here the CDR3 DNA reads TGTGCCAGCAGCTTAGACGGTTCGCCTAGCGATGAGCAGTTCTTC.

The chain joins TRBV10-2 to TRBJ1-5; unclear D gene. Germline values: CDR1 WSHSY, CDR2 SAAADI. Deletions cut 0 bases from V and 6 bases from J, with 6 bases between. The CDR3 has 13 amino acids. The chain's CDR3 is CASSESIGQPQHF. The DNA for the CDR3 is TGCGCCAGCAGTGAGTCGATCGGTCAGCCCCAGCATTTT.

This clone was picked up one time. The V call is TRBV12-1, the J call TRBJ1-2. TRBV12-1 corresponds to a pseudogene. The CDR3 spans 13 residues. CDR3 sequence: CASSLARPAGYTF. Written as DNA, the CDR3 is TGTGCCAGCAGCTTGGCCCGCCCAGCTGGCTACACCTTC.

The chain carries TRBV2 and TRBJ2-7, with a weak D call TRBD2 (7 bases). CDR1 and CDR2 (germline): SNHLY, FYNNEI. V dropped 0 bases and J dropped 6 bases, with 15 bases sitting between them. The CDR3 contains 15 residues. The CDR3 loop reads CASSEAGGPDAEQYF. DNA for the CDR3: TGTGCCAGCAGTGAAGCGGGGGGGCCCGACGCCGAGCAGTACTTC. The whole variable domain, remainder taken from reference TRBV2 and TRBJ2-7, is EPEVTQTPSHQVTQMGQEVILRCVPISNHLYFYWYRQILGQKVEFLVSFYNNEISEKSEIFDDQFSVERPDGSNFTLKIRSTKLEDSAMYFCASSEAGGPDAEQYFGPGTRLTVT.

The chain carries TRBV9 and TRBJ2-1; D is uncertain. V lost 3 bases, J lost 5 bases, and 15 bases lay in between. The germline V gene encodes CDR1 SGDLS and CDR2 YYNGEE. CDR3 length equals 15 residues. CDR3 sequence reads: CASSEAPGRDNEQFF. The CDR3 DNA is TGTGCCAGCAGCGAGGCTCCGGGCAGAGACAATGAGCAGTTCTTC.

This clone was counted a few times. The CDR3 is CASRRTGSYYGYTF. The CDR3 DNA reads as TGTGCCAGTAGAAGGACAGGGAGCTATTATGGCTACACCTTC. The chain recombines TRBV19 with TRBJ1-2; 8 bases line up with TRBD1. The CDR3 extends over 14 amino acids. With 6 bases clipped from V and 5 bases from J, the junction kept 8 bases outside the gene matches. Germline V CDR1 and CDR2: LNHDA, SQIVND (reference sequence). Full variable domain (remainder filled in from reference TRBV19 and TRBJ1-2): DGGITQSPKYLFRKEGQNVTLSCEQNLNHDAMYWYRQDPGQGLRLIYYSQIVNDFQKGDIAEGYSVSREKKESFPLTVTSAQKNPTAFYLCASRRTGSYYGYTFGSGTRLTVV.

On this clone: Relative to the germline gene, one junction end is altered; a read error may explain this. V gene TRBV4-2 combines with J gene TRBJ1-2, with 7 bases lining up with TRBD1. Germline CDR1 LGHNA, CDR2 YNFKEQ. The CDR3 totals 15 residues. CDR3 residues: CASGQDKGADYGYTF. The CDR3 DNA follows: TGTGCCAGCGGCCAAGATAAGGGGGCAGATTACGGCTACACCTTC.

The chain has TRBV7-9 and TRBJ2-3, with D hard to call. Trimming stripped 0 bases from V and 0 bases from J, with 10 bases between. The CDR3 runs to 16 residues. The germline V gene has CDR1 SEHNR and CDR2 FQNEAQ (reference sequence). CDR3 bases: TGTGCCAGCAGCTTAGCTTCCGCCGCTAGCACAGATACGCAGTATTTT. The encoded protein is CASSLASAASTDTQYF.

V is TRBV11-3 and J is TRBJ1-1; D unclear. The CDR3 loop spans 14 amino acids. Trimming took off 2 bases at V and 4 bases at J, with 11 bases between the two ends. CDR1 and CDR2 from the germline V gene are SGHNT and YENEEA. Here the CDR3 reads CASSLSAGSTEAFF. The DNA for the CDR3 is TGTGCCAGCAGCTTAAGCGCCGGGAGCACTGAAGCTTTCTTT.

The J gene is TRBJ1-3, the V gene TRBV7-2, with TRBD1 matching 7 bases. There are 14 residues in the CDR3. Unmatched junction bases numbered 4, after V lost 6 bases and J lost 2 bases. Germline-derived CDR1 and CDR2 are SGHTA and FQGNSA. This CDR3 reads CASRFDRAGNTIYF. The CDR3 region has the DNA TGTGCCAGCAGGTTCGACAGGGCTGGAAACACCATATATTTT.

The chain has TRBV5-1 and TRBJ2-2, with 7 bases aligning to TRBD2. V gave up 1 base and J gave up 7 bases; unmatched junction bases: 7. The CDR3 loop spans 15 amino acids. Germline-derived CDR1 and CDR2 are SGHRS and YFSETQ. The chain's CDR3 is CASSLIGGGFGELFF. CDR3 in DNA: TGCGCCAGCAGCTTGATCGGCGGGGGATTCGGGGAGCTGTTTTTT. The full variable domain, completed using reference TRBV5-1 and TRBJ2-2, is KAGVTQTPRYLIKTRGQQVTLSCSPISGHRSVSWYQQTPGQGLQFLFEYFSETQRNKGNFPGRFSGRQFSNSRSEMNVSTLELGDSALYLCASSLIGGGFGELFFGEGSRLTVL.

Only one count was recorded for this clone. The gene calls are TRBV7-2 and TRBJ2-7; TRBD1 might be the D (7 bases). Trimming shortened V by 3 bases and J by 0 bases, and 12 bases separated the two germline ends. The CDR3 consists of 15 residues. Germline CDR1 is SGHTA and CDR2 is FQGNSA. The CDR3 loop is CASSFGQGGSYEQYF. Here the CDR3 DNA reads TGTGCCAGCAGCTTCGGGCAGGGGGGCTCCTACGAGCAGTACTTC.

The CDR3 loop is CASTGFGTDEKLFF. In DNA, the CDR3 is TGTGCCAGTACGGGCTTCGGGACAGATGAAAAACTGTTTTTT. J is TRBJ1-4 and V is TRBV19, with 7 bases aligning to TRBD1. V lost 7 bases, J lost 6 bases, and 8 bases stayed unmatched. This CDR3 has 14 amino acids. Per germline, CDR1 LNHDA and CDR2 SQIVND (reference sequence).